Below are 8 T cell receptor beta chains sequenced from a single sample in a study of control samples from healthy donors and cancer patients. Profiled with immunoSEQ multiplex PCR; TCRdb holds only in-frame clones, not every one. The sample has more than 65,000 clones, over 85% seen once. The sequenced sample consisted of PBMCs. These receptors were taken from a woman between 55 and 75 years old with head and neck cancer.

This sequence joins TRBV5-1 and TRBJ2-3; tentative D call: TRBD1 (6 bases). Trimming removed 4 bases at V and 1 base at J, with 13 bases between. This CDR3 is 15 amino acids long. Germline V CDR1 and CDR2: SGHRS, YFSETQ. The CDR3 bases are TGCGCCAGCAGCGCACAGGGTTCGCGCACAGATACGCAGTATTTT. It translates to CASSAQGSRTDTQYF.

This chain connects TRBV18 to TRBJ2-7, with 9 nucleotides matching TRBD2. Germline V CDR1 and CDR2: KGHSH, LQKENI. The junction had 5 bases not matched to a gene; V was cut back by 1 base and J by 4 bases. This CDR3 comprises 15 residues. The CDR3 region is CASSPRSSGTYEQYF. DNA of the CDR3: TGTGCCAGCTCACCACGGTCTAGCGGGACATACGAGCAGTACTTC. Supplemented by reference TRBV18 and TRBJ2-7, the full variable domain reads NAGVMQNPRHLVRRRGQEARLRCSPMKGHSHVYWYRQLPEEGLKFMVYLQKENIIDESGMPKERFSAEFPKEGPSILRIQQVVRGDSAAYFCASSPRSSGTYEQYFGPGTRLTVT.

This chain connects TRBV10-3 to TRBJ2-5; the D is unclear. V shed 6 bases and J shed 0 bases, with 8 bases lying between them. This CDR3 contains 13 residues. In germline, CDR1 is ENHRY, CDR2 SYGVKD. Written as DNA, the CDR3 is TGTGCCATCAGCCCCTCGTACCAAGAGACCCAGTACTTC. It is translated as CAISPSYQETQYF.

This sequence joins TRBV7-3 and TRBJ2-5; 8 positions agree with TRBD1. J lost 5 bases, V lost 4 bases, and 6 bases had no gene match. The CDR3 sequence is 14 residues long. Germline loops: CDR1 SGHTA, CDR2 FQGTGA. CDR3 region: CASSSTGGLETQYF. In DNA, the CDR3 is TGTGCCAGCAGCTCTACAGGGGGTTTGGAGACCCAGTACTTC.

The sample holds a few counts of this clone. The chain recombines TRBV11-1 with TRBJ2-7; TRBD2 matches at 9 bases. The CDR3 consists of 15 residues. The germline CDR1 and CDR2 sequences are SGHAT and FQDESV (reference sequence). With 2 bases clipped from V and 7 bases from J, the junction kept 9 bases outside the gene matches. CDR3: CASSLSAGLAGEQYF. The CDR3 coding sequence is TGTGCCAGCAGCTTATCGGCCGGGCTAGCGGGAGAGCAGTACTTC.

J is TRBJ1-2 and V is TRBV28, with D possibly TRBD1 on 6 matching bases. Germline V gene lookup returns CDR1 MDHEN and CDR2 SYDVKM. V was trimmed by 10 bases and J by 3 bases, leaving 15 bases between them. The CDR3 is made up of 13 amino acids. The CDR3 coding sequence is TGTGCCACCTACGGGGGGCTTCACTATGGCTACACCTTC. It encodes CATYGGLHYGYTF.

V gene TRBV7-9 combines with J gene TRBJ2-7; D may be TRBD2 (5 bases). CDR1 and CDR2 from the germline V gene are SEHNR and FQNEAQ (reference sequence). This CDR3 comprises 12 residues. V was cut by 5 bases and J by 4 bases, with 9 bases left in between. In DNA, the CDR3 is TGTGCCAGCAGCCCGTCGGGGTACGAGCAGTACTTC. Translated: CASSPSGYEQYF. Full variable domain (remainder filled in from reference TRBV7-9 and TRBJ2-7): DTGVSQNPRHKITKRGQNVTFRCDPISEHNRLYWYRQTLGQGPEFLTYFQNEAQLEKSRLLSDRFSAERPKGSFSTLEIQRTEQGDSAMYLCASSPSGYEQYFGPGTRLTVT.

This clone was recorded only once. The chain joins TRBV19 to TRBJ2-1, with 7 bases that match TRBD2. V was pared by 2 bases and J by 8 bases, with 12 bases of the junction left unmatched. The CDR3 spans 16 residues. CDR1 and CDR2 (germline): LNHDA, SQIVND (reference sequence). DNA for the CDR3: TGTGCCAGTAGTATAATTTCTAGCGGTCGTCGGGATGAGCAGTTCTTC. Translation: CASSIISSGRRDEQFF.